This entry features one T cell receptor beta chain sequence. The antigen is unknown. These data are taken from a study of CXCR3-negative and CXCR3-positive naive CD8 T cells. The libraries of TRB cDNA were constructed through 5' RACE using UMI labels. TCRdb re-called the 5' RACE reads, yielding one record per CDR3 amino acid sequence without DNA. This sample's table reports tens of thousands of distinct CDR3 sequences. General study findings and limits: Memory cells showed distinct TRBV-TRBJ patterns, while the two naive subsets matched.

The material sequenced was memory CD8+ T cells from blood. The clonotype comes from a human donor in good health. Some clones in this sample may be carry-over from other donors' samples.

The CDR3 spells CSAEDQEPYEQYF. V gene TRBV20-1 combines with J gene TRBJ2-7. CDR1 is DFQATT and CDR2 is SNEGSKA in the germline V gene (reference sequence). This CDR3 region has 13 residues.